This T cell receptor (beta chain) was sequenced during a study of beta chain features in type 1 diabetes. Notes on the study in general: Type 1 diabetes patients had fewer VDJ junction insertions and more deletions.

The CDR3 has 15 amino acids. V lost 5 bases and J lost 4; bases outside the gene matches: 9. The germline CDR1 and CDR2 sequences are MDHEN and SYDVKM. About this clone: Its antigen is not known.

The sequenced template was cDNA made from the entire isolated RNA. Sequencing was performed with immunoSEQ multiplex PCR; in TCRdb, only in-frame clones are kept and a portion is missing. Counted here are about 200,000 clones, roughly a tenth occurring once; the ten biggest clones make up 1% to 1.5%. The material sequenced was central memory CD4+ T cells from blood. This TCR was recovered from a man aged 18 to 29 in good health. This chain links TRBV28 with TRBJ2-5, with 8 bases lining up with TRBD1. This CDR3 is CASSPHADRGETQYF. CDR3 in DNA: TGTGCCAGCAGTCCCCACGCTGACAGGGGAGAGACCCAGTACTTC. Full variable domain (rest looked up from reference TRBV28 and TRBJ2-5): DVKVTQSSRYLVKRTGEKVFLECVQDMDHENMFWYRQDPGLGLRLIYFSYDVKMKEKGDIPEGYSVSREKKERFSLILESASTNQTSMYLCASSPHADRGETQYFGPGTRLLVL.